This TCR beta chain is drawn from a study of blood T cell repertoires in COVID-19. Germline V gene sequence: CDR1 SGHKS, CDR2 YYEKEE (reference sequence). The CDR3 loop spans 16 amino acids. After removal of 3 bases from V and 4 bases from J, the junction contained 6 bases not matched to a gene. Measured with immunoSEQ multiplex PCR; TCRdb has only the in-frame clones, and not every one. The sample records about 280,000 clones, 75% to 90% being singletons. Specimen: peripheral blood. The chain recombines TRBV5-5 with TRBJ2-5; 13 bases are shared with TRBD2. The receptor was isolated from a woman aged 40-49 years who had recovered from COVID-19. CDR3 in DNA: TGTGCCAGCAGCTCGGGACTAGCGGGATTAAGAGAGACCCAGTACTTC. Translating gives CASSSGLAGLRETQYF.